A selection of T cell receptor beta chains follows, all from one sample in a study of cytomegalovirus exposure and HLA in healthy donors. Sequencing was performed with immunoSEQ multiplex PCR; in TCRdb, only in-frame clones are kept and a portion is missing. Among approximately 130,000 clones listed, around 78% were seen once. The sequencing sample was made of PBMCs. The receptors derive from a female donor in good health and CMV-seropositive. CDR3s include the opening cysteine and the closing phenylalanine or tryptophan. A D gene is named only where the DNA matches it firmly. The size field is filled for only some rows; it gives once, few, many or a size class.

d_call | clone_size | j_call | v_call | cdr3_aa | cdr3_nt
- | few | TRBJ1-4 | TRBV4-1 | CASSQVARARATNEKLFF | TGCGCCAGCAGCCAAGTCGCCAGGGCGAGAGCAACTAATGAAAAACTGTTTTTT
- | - | TRBJ1-1 | TRBV5-7 | CASSFDRLNTEAFF | TGTGCCAGCAGCTTTGACAGGCTGAACACTGAAGCTTTCTTT
TRBD1 | few | TRBJ1-4 | TRBV7-2 | CASSPWTGIEKLFF | TGTGCCAGCAGCCCATGGACAGGGATTGAAAAACTGTTTTTT
- | few | TRBJ2-5 | TRBV5-4 | CASSLYGEETQYF | TGTGCCAGCAGCTTGTACGGGGAAGAGACCCAGTACTTC
TRBD1 | - | TRBJ1-1 | TRBV10-2 | CASSALKLTGGSEAFF | TGCGCCAGCAGCGCGTTAAAACTTACAGGGGGCAGTGAAGCTTTCTTT
- | few | TRBJ2-5 | TRBV5-1 | CASSLGGLLGQGDRTQYF | TGCGCCAGCAGCTTGGGGGGGCTCTTAGGTCAAGGGGATCGGACCCAGTACTTC
TRBD2 | few | TRBJ2-1 | TRBV4-2 | CASSDGTSGSYNEQFF | TGTGCCAGCAGCGACGGGACTAGCGGGTCATACAATGAGCAGTTCTTC
TRBD1 | - | TRBJ2-4 | TRBV10-3 | CAISGTGKNIQYF | TGTGCCATCAGTGGGACAGGGAAAAACATTCAGTACTTC
TRBD1 | - | TRBJ1-1 | TRBV11-2 | CASSLGPEQGDTEAFF | TGTGCCAGCAGCTTAGGCCCGGAACAGGGGGACACTGAAGCTTTCTTT
- | - | TRBJ1-2 | TRBV25-1 | CASSAHEDSYGYTF | TGTGCCAGCAGTGCCCACGAGGACTCCTATGGCTACACCTTC
- | - | TRBJ2-1 | TRBV25-1 | CASSEFGVSEQFF | TGTGCCAGCAGTGAATTTGGTGTCAGTGAGCAGTTCTTC
TRBD1 | - | TRBJ1-2 | TRBV11-2 | CASSPDRGLEGYTF | TGTGCCAGCAGCCCGGACAGGGGGCTTGAGGGCTACACCTTC
TRBD2 | - | TRBJ2-7 | TRBV10-3 | CAIIAGGPGGEQYF | TGTGCCATCATAGCGGGGGGGCCGGGGGGAGAGCAGTACTTC
- | - | TRBJ2-1 | TRBV6-5 | CASLLGPPSYNEQFF | TGTGCCAGCCTGCTGGGGCCACCCTCCTACAATGAGCAGTTCTTC
TRBD1 | - | TRBJ1-1 | TRBV6-1 | CASSEARTGRTEAFF | TGTGCCAGCAGTGAAGCGAGGACAGGGAGGACTGAAGCTTTCTTT
- | - | TRBJ1-1 | TRBV5-1 | CASSLLTTNTEAFF | TGCGCCAGCAGCTTGTTGACAACGAACACTGAAGCTTTCTTT
- | - | TRBJ2-3 | TRBV25-1 | CASTGFRTDTQYF | TGTGCCAGCACGGGGTTTCGGACAGATACGCAGTATTTT
- | - | TRBJ2-5 | TRBV19 | CASKPRGSQETQYF | TGTGCCAGTAAGCCCCGCGGATCCCAAGAGACCCAGTACTTC
- | - | TRBJ2-5 | TRBV7-7 | CASSPAQVPQETQYF | TGTGCCAGCAGCCCCGCCCAGGTACCCCAAGAGACCCAGTACTTC
- | once | TRBJ1-6 | TRBV19 | CASRSGSNSPLHF | TGTGCCAGTCGTAGCGGGTCTAATTCACCCCTCCACTTT
- | - | TRBJ2-5 | TRBV21-1 | CASSKRRCGETQYF | TGTGCCAGCAGCAAAAGGAGATGTGGAGAGACCCAGTACTTC
TRBD2 | - | TRBJ2-1 | TRBV4-1 | CASSQDRLAGGPNNEQFF | TGCGCCAGCAGCCAAGATCGACTAGCGGGGGGCCCCAACAATGAGCAGTTCTTC
TRBD2 | few | TRBJ2-7 | TRBV5-6 | CASSLIPGRGSNEQYF | TGTGCCAGCAGCTTGATTCCCGGGCGGGGGAGTAACGAGCAGTACTTC